Each of the 16 T cell receptor beta chains below was sequenced from the same sample in a study of T cell repertoires in cytomegalovirus infection. Antigen specificity for these receptors is unknown. TCRdb re-called the reads through MiXCR, storing one row per CDR3 protein. The sample consists of roughly 990,000 distinct CDR3 sequences, around 29% of them appearing once. The sequences come from cultured CD8+ T cells from PBMCs, collected from culture after CMV antigen stimulation. These receptors came from a human donor in good health (CMV status not recorded). Some clones in this sample may be carry-over from other donors' samples.

CDR3 bases: TGTGCCAGCAGTTACAACGGGGGGGCCTACAATGAGCAGTTCTTC. It encodes CASSYNGGAYNEQFF. This sequence joins TRBV6-5 and TRBJ2-1, with 8 nucleotides matching TRBD2. This CDR3 is built from 15 residues. Germline values: CDR1 MNHEY, CDR2 SVGAGI. V lost 2 bases to trimming and J lost 2 bases; unmatched junction nucleotides: 2.

This clonotype was seen repeatedly, ten times or more. The chain carries TRBV7-8 and TRBJ2-3, with 9 bases that match TRBD1. J was trimmed by 3 bases and V by 4 bases; bases with no gene match: 11. Germline loops: CDR1 SGHVS, CDR2 FQNEAQ. This CDR3 comprises 17 residues. CDR3 sequence reads: CASSSPFNRGRTDTQYF. The DNA of the CDR3 is TGTGCCAGCAGCTCCCCATTTAACAGGGGGCGAACAGATACGCAGTATTTT.

The chain is built from TRBV10-3 and TRBJ2-2; 9 nucleotides agree with TRBD1. Losses at the gene ends were 4 bases for V and 2 bases for J; bases not matched to a gene: 17. This CDR3 has 20 residues. The germline V gene has CDR1 ENHRY and CDR2 SYGVKD. As DNA, the CDR3 is TGTGCCATCAGTGTGAATACTTTACAGGGGGCTGTAAGAAACACCGGGGAGCTGTTTTTT. This codes for CAISVNTLQGAVRNTGELFF.

The rearrangement uses TRBV14 and TRBJ2-1; D gene ambiguous. Germline V gene lookup returns CDR1 SGHDN and CDR2 FVKESK. V gave up 0 bases and J gave up 6 bases, with 9 bases separating them. The CDR3 contains 14 residues. In DNA, the CDR3 is TGTGCCAGCAGCCAAGATCTGGGTCTCAATGAGCAGTTCTTC. Amino acid sequence: CASSQDLGLNEQFF.

The V and J genes are TRBV6-5 and TRBJ1-4; 9 nucleotides line up with TRBD1. There are 16 residues in the CDR3. Germline CDR1 reads MNHEY; CDR2 reads SVGAGI. The V segment lost 6 bases and the J segment 7 bases; nucleotides outside the gene matches: 12. The DNA of the CDR3 is TGTGCCAGCAGACCCCCGGGACAGGGTGGGAGTGAAAAACTGTTTTTT. Amino acids: CASRPPGQGGSEKLFF.

A note on this clonotype: The junction shows a germline mismatch at one end, possibly a read error. J is TRBJ1-4 and V is TRBV27; tentative D call: TRBD1 (5 bases). Germline-derived CDR1 and CDR2 are MNHEY and SMNVEV (reference sequence). The CDR3 covers 14 residues. This CDR3 reads CAGSLSGAGEKLFF. The CDR3 bases are TGTGCCGGCAGTTTGTCTGGGGCAGGTGAAAAACTGTTTTTT.

There are a few counts of this clonotype. The chain is built from TRBV27 and TRBJ1-2; D uncertain. V shed 3 bases and J shed 5 bases, with 10 bases lying between them. The CDR3 is 13 amino acids. Germline assignment: CDR1 MNHEY and CDR2 SMNVEV (reference sequence). As DNA, the CDR3 is TGTGCCAGCAGTTTTGGCAGCACTTATGGCTACACCTTC. This sequence encodes CASSFGSTYGYTF.

CDR3 loop: CASSQDGGVKGYGNTIYF. In DNA, the CDR3 is TGTGCCAGCAGCCAAGATGGGGGCGTGAAGGGGTATGGAAACACCATATATTTT. This chain uses TRBV3-1 with TRBJ1-3; possible D gene TRBD1, 6 bases. The CDR3 extends over 18 amino acids. Germline assignment: CDR1 LGHDT and CDR2 YNNKEL (reference sequence). Trimming removed 0 bases at V and 3 bases at J, with 18 bases between. The full variable domain, with the rest looked up from reference TRBV3-1 and TRBJ1-3, is DTAVSQTPKYLVTQMGNDKSIKCEQNLGHDTMYWYKQDSKKFLKIMFSYNNKELIINETVPNRFSPKSPDKAHLNLHINSLELGDSAVYFCASSQDGGVKGYGNTIYFGEGSWLTVV.

This clonotype was counted between two and nine times. V gene TRBV4-1 combines with J gene TRBJ2-7; D is possibly TRBD1 (6 bases). The CDR3 contains 14 residues. V was pared by 4 bases and J by 5 bases, with 15 bases between. Germline V gene data show CDR1 as MGHRA and CDR2 as YSYEKL. CDR3 nucleotides: TGCGCCAGCAGCCCGGGACACCTTAACGACGAGCAGTACGTC. This sequence encodes CASSPGHLNDEQYV.

In its sample, this clonotype was seen a few times. The chain is built from TRBV4-1 and TRBJ2-3; D uncertain. The V end lost 0 bases, the J end lost 6 bases, and 13 bases lay between the germline ends. The germline V gene has CDR1 MGHRA and CDR2 YSYEKL. The CDR3 has 15 residues. In DNA form, the CDR3 reads TGCGCCAGCAGCCAAGATGGGTCCGCTTTGGATACGCAGTATTTT. Translating gives CASSQDGSALDTQYF.

V usage is TRBV6-2 or TRBV6-3 and J usage is TRBJ2-1; D may be TRBD1 or TRBD2 (5 bases each). The V end lost 8 bases, the J end lost 0 bases, and 17 bases lay between the germline ends. The germline V gene encodes CDR1 MNHEY and CDR2 SVGEGT. This CDR3 comprises 16 residues. CDR3 residues: CASRLRWGSSYNEQFF. In nucleotides, the CDR3 is TGTGCCAGCCGACTTAGGTGGGGGAGCTCCTACAATGAGCAGTTCTTC.

The rearrangement links TRBV6-2 or TRBV6-3 to TRBJ2-6; TRBD2 matches 7 bases. V gave up 6 bases and J gave up 2 bases; unmatched junction bases: 4. Germline CDR1 is MNHEY and CDR2 is SVGEGT. This CDR3 has 15 residues. The CDR3 loop reads CASSWGLTGANVLTF. Written as DNA, the CDR3 is TGTGCCAGCAGCTGGGGACTAACTGGGGCCAACGTCCTGACTTTC.

V gene TRBV27 combines with J gene TRBJ1-1; 12 bases align to TRBD1. Germline values: CDR1 MNHEY, CDR2 SMNVEV (reference sequence). V lost 0 bases to trimming and J lost 6 bases; unmatched junction nucleotides: 2. The CDR3 has 15 amino acids. The CDR3 region has the DNA TGTGCCAGCAGTTTATCTGGGACAGGGGGCTCTGAAGCTTTCTTT. It is translated as CASSLSGTGGSEAFF.

This clonotype was recorded a few times. V and J are TRBV7-9 and TRBJ2-1; TRBD1 is a possible D gene (5 bases). Trimming removed 6 bases from V and 0 bases from J, with 12 bases in between. Germline V gives CDR1 SEHNR, CDR2 FQNEAQ (reference sequence). This CDR3 has 15 amino acids. The CDR3, as DNA: TGTGCCAGCAGTTCGACAGAAAACTCCTACAATGAGCAGTTCTTC. Its protein product is CASSSTENSYNEQFF.

This clonotype was picked up a small number of times. The chain is built from TRBV18 and TRBJ2-7, with 8 positions matching TRBD2. Germline CDR1 reads KGHSH; CDR2 reads LQKENI. V trimming: 5 bases; J trimming: 3 bases; junction bases outside the gene matches: 6. This CDR3 is built from 14 residues. The CDR3 loop is CASSAGGGGYEQYF. CDR3 nucleotide sequence: TGTGCCAGCTCAGCCGGGGGGGGCGGCTACGAGCAGTACTTC.

The chain recombines TRBV28 with TRBJ2-1; TRBD1 matches 7 bases. Germline V gene lookup returns CDR1 MDHEN and CDR2 SYDVKM. Losses at the gene ends were 8 bases for V and 2 bases for J; bases not matched to a gene: 3. This CDR3 is built from 13 residues. In DNA, the CDR3 is TGTGCCAGCTGGGACAGAGCCTACAATGAGCAGTTCTTC. Translation: CASWDRAYNEQFF.